The 26 T cell receptor beta chains below all came from one sample that was sequenced in a study of shared clonotypes between healthy human individuals. TCRdb's copy holds only in-frame clones and misses some; the assay was immunoSEQ multiplex PCR. The data contain roughly 2.6 million clones, 85% to 95% of them seen just once; the ten biggest clones take up under 0.15%. The sample consisted of naive CD4+ T cells sorted from blood. Subset noted: CD45RA+ positively selected. These receptors were obtained from a young man in good health.

This clone turned up a few times. V gene TRBV12-5 combines with J gene TRBJ1-2, with D hard to call. The V gene lost 4 bases and the J gene lost 4 bases, with 4 bases spanning the gap. CDR3 length equals 11 residues. Germline V gene sequence: CDR1 LGHNT, CDR2 FRNRAP. CDR3 sequence (DNA): TGTGCTAGTGGTTGGGGCTATGGCTACACCTTC. Its protein is CASGWGYGYTF.

For this clone: Other DNA sequences in this specimen translate into the identical CDR3. The chain links TRBV20-1 to TRBJ2-5; no clear D. CDR1 DFQATT and CDR2 SNEGSKA come from the germline V gene (reference sequence). V was shortened by 0 bases and J by 4 bases, with 3 bases between the two germline ends. The CDR3 extends over 11 amino acids. CDR3 region: CSAREGETQYF. CDR3 nucleotide sequence: TGCAGTGCTAGAGAGGGAGAGACCCAGTACTTC.

A word on this clone: The junction differs from germline at one of its ends, possibly a read error. The chain joins TRBV30 to TRBJ2-4; D possibly corresponds to TRBD2 (6 bases). Germline CDR1 GTSNPN, CDR2 SVGIG (reference sequence). CDR3 length: 11 amino acids. The CDR3 here is CAWSGGQNAVF. The DNA for the CDR3 is TGTGCCTGGAGCGGGGGTCAAAACGCGGTCTTC.

This sequence joins TRBV6-4 and TRBJ2-3; 7 nucleotides line up with TRBD2. With V trimmed by 2 bases and J by 4 bases, 6 bases remained unmatched. The CDR3 runs 15 residues. The germline V gene encodes CDR1 MRHNA and CDR2 SNTAGT. CDR3 region: CASSDEGGPADTQYF. As DNA, the CDR3 is TGTGCCAGCAGTGACGAGGGAGGGCCCGCAGATACGCAGTATTTT.

The rearrangement joins TRBV5-4 to TRBJ2-1; D is unclear. The CDR3 sequence is 14 residues long. V lost 5 bases and J lost 9, with 18 bases in between. Germline-derived CDR1 and CDR2 are SGHNT and YYREEE (reference sequence). The CDR3 coding sequence is TGTGCCAGCAGAGGCCTCTCCCCCGAAGGTGAGCAGTTCTTC. Its protein is CASRGLSPEGEQFF.

The chain is built from TRBV18 and TRBJ1-4, with TRBD1 identical over 8 bases. V shed 2 bases, J shed 7 bases, and the junction held 6 bases outside the gene matches. The germline V gene has CDR1 KGHSH and CDR2 LQKENI. The CDR3 loop spans 15 amino acids. The CDR3 DNA is TGTGCCAGCTCACCAAGCCAGGGGGCAGGTGAAAAACTGTTTTTT. Amino acids: CASSPSQGAGEKLFF.

The chain carries TRBV7-2 and TRBJ2-1; possible D gene TRBD1, 6 bases. The CDR3 has 16 amino acids. The ends were cut back, 3 bases at V and 2 bases at J, with 14 bases in the middle. Germline assignment: CDR1 SGHTA and CDR2 FQGNSA. CDR3 protein: CASSFHDRSPYNEQFF. CDR3 in DNA: TGTGCCAGCAGCTTCCACGACAGGTCCCCCTACAATGAGCAGTTCTTC. The full variable domain, with the rest looked up from reference TRBV7-2 and TRBJ2-1, is GAGVSQSPSNKVTEKGKDVELRCDPISGHTALYWYRQSLGQGLEFLIYFQGNSAPDKSGLPSDRFSAERTGGSVSTLTIQRTQQEDSAVYLCASSFHDRSPYNEQFFGPGTRLTVL.

The CDR3 region has the DNA TGTGCCAGTAGTACCTCCGGTGCGGGCGATTCACCCCTCCACTTT. Its translation is CASSTSGAGDSPLHF. The chain combines TRBV19 with TRBJ1-6; unclear D gene. The V gene lost 4 bases and the J gene lost 8 bases, with 15 bases spanning the gap. Germline CDR1 reads LNHDA; CDR2 reads SQIVND (reference sequence). The CDR3 has 15 amino acids.

The chain has TRBV11-2 and TRBJ1-1; D gene ambiguous. CDR3 length: 12 residues. The germline V gene has CDR1 SGHAT and CDR2 FQNNGV. Trimming took 0 bases from V and 8 from J, leaving 7 bases between them. The CDR3 region is CASSLDVSEAFF. The CDR3 DNA sequence: TGTGCCAGCAGCTTAGATGTCAGCGAAGCTTTCTTT.

The gene calls are TRBV10-1 and TRBJ2-5; 7 bases agree with TRBD2. The V and J ends lost 3 bases and 3 bases, in that order; junction bases with no gene match: 7. The CDR3 contains 15 residues. From germline, CDR1 is WNHNN and CDR2 SYGVQD (reference sequence). CDR3 in DNA: TGCGCCAGCAGTGATCCGGGAGGATCGGAAGAGACCCAGTACTTC. It is translated as CASSDPGGSEETQYF.

The chain couples TRBV6-1 to TRBJ2-7; D gene ambiguous. The CDR3 sequence is 12 residues long. V lost 7 bases, J lost 2 bases, and 9 bases lay in between. CDR1 MNHNS and CDR2 SASEGT come from the germline V gene. CDR3 sequence: CASMDGTYEQYF. CDR3 nucleotide sequence: TGTGCCAGCATGGATGGTACCTACGAGCAGTACTTC.

The V and J genes are TRBV5-1 and TRBJ2-7, with D uncertain. Germline assignment: CDR1 SGHRS and CDR2 YFSETQ. CDR3 size: 15 residues. V lost 4 bases, J lost 0 bases, and 14 bases lay in between. The CDR3 bases are TGCGCCAGCAGCCCCTTAGCTCCCCGCTCCTACGAGCAGTACTTC. This translates into CASSPLAPRSYEQYF.

The gene calls are TRBV7-2 and TRBJ1-6; tentative D call: TRBD1 (6 bases). The CDR3 runs to 16 residues. Germline CDR1 SGHTA, CDR2 FQGNSA. Trimming pared 3 bases from V and 5 bases from J, leaving 14 bases between. DNA for the CDR3: TGTGCCAGCAGCTTCAATACAGGGTGGGATAATTCACCCCTCCACTTT. It yields the protein CASSFNTGWDNSPLHF.

The rearrangement links TRBV6-5 to TRBJ2-4, with TRBD1 identical over 8 bases. The CDR3 is 12 amino acids. From germline, CDR1 is MNHEY and CDR2 SVGAGI. The trim removed 6 bases at V and 11 bases at J, leaving 6 bases unmatched. CDR3 sequence reads: CASSPDRGLQYF. The CDR3 DNA is TGTGCCAGCAGCCCCGACAGGGGCCTTCAGTACTTC.

The chain is built from TRBV11-2 and TRBJ2-7; D may be TRBD1 (5 bases). This CDR3 is 12 amino acids long. Trimming shortened V by 6 bases and J by 7 bases, and 13 bases separated the two germline ends. The germline V gene encodes CDR1 SGHAT and CDR2 FQNNGV. The CDR3 bases are TGTGCCAGCAGTATAGGGGCCGGGGAGCAGTACTTC. Translating gives CASSIGAGEQYF.

The chain is built from TRBV7-2 and TRBJ2-1, with a possible D match to TRBD2 (6 bases). The V and J ends lost 5 bases and 8 bases respectively, with 19 bases between them. Germline CDR1 is SGHTA and CDR2 is FQGNSA. The CDR3 extends over 15 amino acids. In DNA, the CDR3 is TGTGCCAGCAGCCGCGTGACTAGTTTCTGGGATGAGCAGTTCTTC. Translated, it gives CASSRVTSFWDEQFF.

This clone was seen a single time. J is TRBJ1-3 and V is TRBV11-3; perhaps TRBD1 as D (5 bases). This CDR3 has 16 residues. Trimming took 4 bases from V and 1 from J, leaving 14 bases between them. Germline V gene data show CDR1 as SGHNT and CDR2 as YENEEA. The CDR3 nucleotides read TGTGCCAGCAGCTCGCGGGGGGGAGGATCTGGAAACACCATATATTTT. Protein: CASSSRGGGSGNTIYF.

The chain recombines TRBV4-1 with TRBJ2-1; D is unresolved. CDR1 and CDR2 (germline): MGHRA, YSYEKL. Trimming pared 3 bases from V and 9 bases from J, leaving 15 bases between. The CDR3 covers 14 residues. CDR3 nucleotides: TGCGCCAGCAGCCAGGCCCCGGAAAGAGGTGAGCAGTTCTTC. Amino acid sequence: CASSQAPERGEQFF.

About this clone itself: Germline is not matched at one junction end, which may reflect a read error. This chain links TRBV6-1 with TRBJ2-5; perhaps TRBD1 as D (5 bases). In germline, CDR1 is MNHNS, CDR2 SASEGT. This CDR3 contains 13 residues. CDR3 in amino acids: CASREGVQETQYF. The CDR3 DNA follows: TGTGCCAGCAGGGAAGGGGTCCAAGAGACCCAGTACTTC.

The rearrangement links TRBV7-9 to TRBJ2-7; D is ambiguous. Germline CDR1 and CDR2: SEHNR and FQNEAQ (reference sequence). CDR3 length equals 14 residues. The V gene lost 2 bases and the J gene lost 4 bases, with 12 bases spanning the gap. CDR3 in DNA: TGTGCCAGCAGCTTATCCAGGATTTCGTACGAGCAGTACTTC. Its protein product is CASSLSRISYEQYF.

As concerns this clone: This CDR3 is also generated by other DNA sequences in the sample. This chain joins TRBV10-3 and TRBJ1-1; no clear D. Germline CDR1 is ENHRY and CDR2 is SYGVKD. The CDR3 loop spans 14 amino acids. This chain's CDR3 is CAVRARSMNTEAFF. The CDR3 DNA reads TGTGCTGTCCGGGCCAGGTCCATGAACACTGAAGCTTTCTTT.

The chain has TRBV10-2 and TRBJ2-5; weak D call: TRBD2 (6 bases). V shed 7 bases and J shed 1 base, with 10 bases lying between them. CDR3 length equals 13 residues. Germline V gives CDR1 WSHSY, CDR2 SAAADI. The CDR3 region has the DNA TGCGCCAGCATGCGGGGCCTCCAAGAGACCCAGTACTTC. Protein: CASMRGLQETQYF.

The chain is built from TRBV6-5 and TRBJ1-1; a possible D gene is TRBD1 (5 bases). CDR1 is MNHEY, CDR2 SVGAGI, per germline. The CDR3 spans 14 residues. V gave up 4 bases and J gave up 2 bases, with 11 bases separating them. Written as DNA, the CDR3 is TGTGCCAGCAGTTCTGCCCAGGGCAACACTGAAGCTTTCTTT. As protein: CASSSAQGNTEAFF.

This sequence joins TRBV5-4 and TRBJ2-7; no clear D gene. The germline CDR1 and CDR2 sequences are SGHNT and YYREEE (reference sequence). V was cut by 0 bases and J by 5 bases, with 15 bases left in between. The CDR3 length is 15 residues. CDR3 nucleotide sequence: TGTGCCAGCAGCTTGGACAGATCACCGTATAACGAGCAGTACTTC. This encodes CASSLDRSPYNEQYF. The variable domain in full, completed from reference TRBV5-4 and TRBJ2-7, reads ETGVTQSPTHLIKTRGQQVTLRCSSQSGHNTVSWYQQALGQGPQFIFQYYREEENGRGNFPPRFSGLQFPNYSSELNVNALELDDSALYLCASSLDRSPYNEQYFGPGTRLTVT.

The chain carries TRBV5-6 and TRBJ2-5; possible D gene TRBD2, 5 bases. Looked up from germline, CDR1 is SGHDT and CDR2 is YYEEEE. This CDR3 is built from 13 residues. V was cut by 4 bases and J by 4 bases, with 11 bases left in between. CDR3 sequence: CASSRWAGETQYF. DNA for the CDR3: TGTGCCAGCAGCCGGTGGGCGGGAGAGACCCAGTACTTC.

This chain connects TRBV5-1 to TRBJ2-2; 8 bases match TRBD1. The CDR3 contains 16 residues. CDR1 and CDR2 (germline): SGHRS, YFSETQ. J lost 2 bases, V lost 4 bases, and 7 bases had no gene match. The CDR3 here is CASSPSGGANTGELFF. The CDR3 region has the DNA TGCGCCAGCAGCCCGTCAGGGGGCGCAAACACCGGGGAGCTGTTTTTT.